Below are 28 T cell receptor beta chains sequenced from a single sample in a study of T cell repertoires in cytomegalovirus infection. These receptors' targets are unknown. TCRdb reprocessed the reads with MiXCR, giving one entry per CDR3 protein. The sample shows roughly 570,000 distinct CDR3 sequences, almost 40% of them seen only once. The sample in question was cultured PBMCs, obtained from culture after CMV antigen stimulation. These receptors were obtained from a human donor in good health (CMV status not recorded). Some clones in this sample may be carry-over from other donors' samples.

This clonotype came up a few times. V and J are TRBV7-9 and TRBJ2-3; TRBD1 aligns across 7 bases. In germline, CDR1 is SEHNR, CDR2 FQNEAQ (reference sequence). V gave up 6 bases and J gave up 4 bases; unmatched junction bases: 10. The CDR3 spans 15 residues. The CDR3 DNA reads as TGTGCCAGCAGTCGCCATACAGGGGACGCAGATACGCAGTATTTT. This gives the protein CASSRHTGDADTQYF.

This chain joins TRBV28 and TRBJ1-4; 9 bases are a match to TRBD1. The CDR3 extends over 16 amino acids. The junction had 9 bases not matched to a gene; V was cut back by 4 bases and J by 6 bases. The germline CDR1 and CDR2 sequences are MDHEN and SYDVKM. The CDR3 DNA follows: TGTGCCAGCAGTTCCCGACAGGGGGGAGATTATGAAAAACTGTTTTTT. Translating it yields CASSSRQGGDYEKLFF.

This clonotype has a single count. The rearrangement joins TRBV7-9 to TRBJ2-7; TRBD1 is a possible D gene (6 bases). The germline V gene encodes CDR1 SEHNR and CDR2 FQNEAQ (reference sequence). V was trimmed by 5 bases and J by 2 bases, leaving 13 bases between them. The CDR3 extends over 14 amino acids. In DNA form, the CDR3 reads TGTGCCAGCAGCCGTAGACAGGCGGCCTACGAGCAGTACTTC. It is translated as CASSRRQAAYEQYF.

The sample holds a few counts of this clonotype. The CDR3 nucleotides are TGTGCCAGCAATCGGGACTCTCTTGCGGAGCAGTTCTTC. Translated, it gives CASNRDSLAEQFF. The chain uses TRBV6-2 or TRBV6-3 and TRBJ2-1; TRBD2 is a possible D gene (6 bases). The V and J ends lost 7 bases and 10 bases respectively, with 17 bases between them. The CDR3 covers 13 residues. CDR1 and CDR2 (germline): MNHEY, SVGEGT.

This clonotype was detected only once. The chain uses TRBV7-6 and TRBJ2-5; no clear D gene. Trimming left V 1 base short and J 5 bases short, with 8 bases between. CDR3 length: 13 residues. Germline loops: CDR1 SGHVS, CDR2 FNYEAQ. CDR3 DNA sequence: TGTGCCAGCAGCTTAGGACATGCGGAGACCCAGTACTTC. Protein: CASSLGHAETQYF.

The chain couples TRBV7-8 to TRBJ2-5; 9 positions match TRBD2. Germline V CDR1 and CDR2: SGHVS, FQNEAQ. The CDR3 extends over 17 amino acids. The junction had 16 bases not matched to a gene; V was cut back by 6 bases and J by 5 bases. In DNA form, the CDR3 reads TGTGCCAGCAGAGCCGGATCACTAGCGGGTCAGGGGGAGACCCAGTACTTC. Encoded protein: CASRAGSLAGQGETQYF.

This clonotype was picked up many times. This rearrangement joins TRBV7-2 to TRBJ1-2, with 9 bases matching TRBD1. CDR1 SGHTA and CDR2 FQGNSA come from the germline V gene. V dropped 1 base and J dropped 8; count of bases not matched to a gene: 11. The CDR3 spans 16 residues. The CDR3 DNA reads as TGTGCCAGCAGCTTAGTCCCGGACAGGGGATGGAGCGGCTACACCTTC. Its protein is CASSLVPDRGWSGYTF.

This clonotype was observed a handful of times. The rearrangement links TRBV7-2 to TRBJ2-2, with a possible D match to TRBD2 (6 bases). Germline V lookup: CDR1 SGHTA, CDR2 FQGNSA. The CDR3 is made up of 17 amino acids. Trimming took off 3 bases at V and 2 bases at J, with 16 bases between the two ends. In DNA form, the CDR3 reads TGTGCCAGCAGCTTCGCGGGACTTTACTTTAACACCGGGGAGCTGTTTTTT. As protein: CASSFAGLYFNTGELFF.

A word on this clonotype: This may be a read error: a much more frequent sequence differs by one nucleotide. The CDR3 does not end in the conserved phenylalanine or tryptophan, so this is likely a read error. The chain recombines TRBV7-2 with TRBJ2-2; D is ambiguous. CDR1 is SGHTA and CDR2 is FQGNSA in the germline V gene. There are 13 residues in the CDR3. V was cut by 1 base and J by 6 bases, with 6 bases left in between. CDR3 DNA sequence: TGTGCCAGCAGCTTAGACGTGTCCGGGGAGCTGTTTTGT. Translating gives CASSLDVSGELFC.

There are a few counts of this clonotype. The V gene is TRBV28, the J gene TRBJ2-4, with 10 bases that match TRBD1. Trimming cost V 8 bases and J 3 bases; bases outside gene matches: 7. The germline gives CDR1 MDHEN, CDR2 SYDVKM. CDR3 length equals 15 residues. CDR3 coding DNA: TGTGCCAGCGGAACACGGGACAGGGGCAAAAACATTCAGTACTTC. Encoded protein: CASGTRDRGKNIQYF.

In this sample, this clonotype turned up a few times. This chain links TRBV11-2 with TRBJ2-3, with a weak D call TRBD2 (5 bases). V gave up 5 bases and J gave up 3 bases, with 15 bases separating them. This CDR3 is built from 15 residues. CDR1 and CDR2 from the germline V gene are SGHAT and FQNNGV. The CDR3 DNA is TGTGCCAGCAGCATTAGCGAGAGGAGAACAGATACGCAGTATTTT. Translated, it gives CASSISERRTDTQYF.

This clonotype was found many times. V is TRBV7-2 and J is TRBJ2-1, with 9 bases that match TRBD2. The CDR3 spans 14 residues. Unmatched junction bases numbered 8, after V lost 5 bases and J lost 9 bases. In germline, CDR1 is SGHTA, CDR2 FQGNSA. Here the CDR3 reads CASSEGWRGGEQFF. The CDR3 nucleotides read TGTGCCAGCAGCGAAGGATGGCGGGGGGGTGAGCAGTTCTTC. Variable domain in full (rest from reference TRBV7-2 and TRBJ2-1): GAGVSQSPSNKVTEKGKDVELRCDPISGHTALYWYRQSLGQGLEFLIYFQGNSAPDKSGLPSDRFSAERTGGSVSTLTIQRTQQEDSAVYLCASSEGWRGGEQFFGPGTRLTVL.

CDR3 nucleotides: TGTGCCAGCAGCGCTCCTAGTTATGTACCGAACAATCAGCCCCAGCATTTT. Protein product: CASSAPSYVPNNQPQHF. This sequence joins TRBV7-2 and TRBJ1-5; no clear D. V shed 5 bases and J shed 3 bases, with 20 bases lying between them. Germline V gives CDR1 SGHTA, CDR2 FQGNSA. The CDR3 is made up of 17 amino acids.

This clonotype was detected a few times. The CDR3 is CASSRSRVANTGELFF. The CDR3 DNA is TGCGCCAGCAGCCGAAGCAGGGTGGCGAACACCGGGGAGCTGTTTTTT. The chain combines TRBV5-1 with TRBJ2-2; D might be TRBD1 (5 bases). The CDR3 extends over 16 amino acids. Germline lookup yields CDR1 SGHRS and CDR2 YFSETQ. Trimming cost V 4 bases and J 0 bases, with 13 bases left between them.

This clonotype has only a few counts. This sequence joins TRBV7-2 and TRBJ1-1; D call uncertain. V lost 1 base to trimming and J lost 0 bases, with 6 bases between them. Germline V gene data show CDR1 as SGHTA and CDR2 as FQGNSA. The length of the CDR3 is 14 residues. The CDR3 DNA is TGTGCCAGCAGCTTAGGATTTGTGAACACTGAAGCTTTCTTT. As protein: CASSLGFVNTEAFF.

In this sample, this clonotype turned up many times. The gene calls are TRBV7-2 and TRBJ1-1; TRBD1 is a possible D gene (5 bases). Trimming left V 5 bases short and J 0 bases short, with 13 bases between. Germline CDR1 reads SGHTA; CDR2 reads FQGNSA. The CDR3 length is 15 residues. In DNA, the CDR3 is TGTGCCAGCAGCCCCGACAGCGTGTTGAACACTGAAGCTTTCTTT. This sequence encodes CASSPDSVLNTEAFF. Using reference TRBV7-2 and TRBJ1-1 for the parts outside the CDR3, the full variable domain is GAGVSQSPSNKVTEKGKDVELRCDPISGHTALYWYRQSLGQGLEFLIYFQGNSAPDKSGLPSDRFSAERTGGSVSTLTIQRTQQEDSAVYLCASSPDSVLNTEAFFGQGTRLTVV.

This clonotype was observed a handful of times. This sequence joins TRBV7-6 and TRBJ2-1; TRBD2 matches 12 bases. The CDR3 consists of 19 residues. CDR1 SGHVS and CDR2 FNYEAQ come from the germline V gene. V was clipped by 6 bases and J by 6 bases; unmatched bases: 18. For the CDR3, the DNA is TGTGCCAGCAGGGGGTTGGTTGGACTAGCGGGATATCTGGCCAATGAGCAGTTCTTC. It codes for CASRGLVGLAGYLANEQFF.

This clonotype was counted only a few times. The V and J genes are TRBV7-9 and TRBJ1-2; TRBD1 aligns across 7 bases. Germline V CDR1 and CDR2: SEHNR, FQNEAQ (reference sequence). V was pared by 5 bases and J by 4 bases, with 7 bases of the junction left unmatched. The CDR3 length is 14 residues. The CDR3 here is CASSPGQPLYGYTF. In DNA, the CDR3 is TGTGCCAGCAGCCCGGGACAGCCTCTCTATGGCTACACCTTC.

This chain links TRBV7-8 with TRBJ2-5; a weak D match, TRBD2 (6 bases). Germline-derived CDR1 and CDR2 are SGHVS and FQNEAQ. The CDR3 has 15 residues. V lost 5 bases, J lost 1 base, and 14 bases lay in between. The CDR3 here is CASSRDLGGQETQYF. As DNA, the CDR3 is TGTGCCAGCAGCAGGGACCTGGGAGGCCAAGAGACCCAGTACTTC.

This rearrangement joins TRBV12-3 or TRBV12-4 to TRBJ1-1; no firm D call. The CDR3 spans 11 residues. Deletions cut 3 bases from V and 9 bases from J, with 8 bases between. CDR3 sequence: CASSFLIKAFF. The CDR3 region has the DNA TGTGCCAGCAGTTTCTTAATAAAAGCTTTCTTT.

The rearrangement joins TRBV7-2 to TRBJ2-7, with 8 positions matching TRBD2. J gave up 4 bases and V 8 bases, and 7 bases lay outside the gene matches. Germline V gives CDR1 SGHTA, CDR2 FQGNSA. CDR3 length: 13 residues. As DNA, the CDR3 is TGTGCCAGCGTTCCCTTAGCGGGGTACGAGCAGTACTTC. This encodes CASVPLAGYEQYF. Supplemented by reference TRBV7-2 and TRBJ2-7, the full variable domain reads GAGVSQSPSNKVTEKGKDVELRCDPISGHTALYWYRQSLGQGLEFLIYFQGNSAPDKSGLPSDRFSAERTGGSVSTLTIQRTQQEDSAVYLCASVPLAGYEQYFGPGTRLTVT.

The J gene is TRBJ2-7, the V gene TRBV19; possibly TRBD2 for D (5 bases). V was shortened by 2 bases and J by 3 bases, with 11 bases between the two germline ends. This CDR3 has 14 amino acids. Germline assignment: CDR1 LNHDA and CDR2 SQIVND (reference sequence). The CDR3 spells CASSISGSFYEQYF. The CDR3 DNA sequence: TGTGCCAGTAGTATATCGGGGAGCTTCTACGAGCAGTACTTC.

The chain is built from TRBV7-6 and TRBJ2-7; 8 bases are a match to TRBD2. Losses at the gene ends were 1 base for V and 5 bases for J; bases not matched to a gene: 13. CDR3 size: 17 residues. The germline V gene has CDR1 SGHVS and CDR2 FNYEAQ. DNA of the CDR3: TGTGCCAGCAGCTTAGGTCCAGCGGGAGTGGGGATCGACGAGCAGTACTTC. It encodes CASSLGPAGVGIDEQYF. The variable domain in full, with the rest retrieved from reference TRBV7-6 and TRBJ2-7, is GAGVSQSPRYKVTKRGQDVALRCDPISGHVSLYWYRQALGQGPEFLTYFNYEAQQDKSGLPNDRFSAERPEGSISTLTIQRTEQRDSAMYRCASSLGPAGVGIDEQYFGPGTRLTVT.

This clonotype was seen more than once but under ten times. The gene calls are TRBV19 and TRBJ2-7; D gene uncertain. This CDR3 is 13 amino acids long. Trimming stripped 7 bases from V and 3 bases from J, with 13 bases between. Germline V gene lookup returns CDR1 LNHDA and CDR2 SQIVND (reference sequence). CDR3 bases: TGTGCCAGTAAAAGGCAGGACCACTACGAGCAGTACTTC. It is translated as CASKRQDHYEQYF.

J is TRBJ2-5 and V is TRBV7-2; D is perhaps TRBD2 (7 bases). The CDR3 covers 14 residues. The V gene lost 7 bases and the J gene lost 7 bases, with 19 bases spanning the gap. Germline loops: CDR1 SGHTA, CDR2 FQGNSA. The CDR3 nucleotides are TGTGCCAGCACTATGGGGGGGGCGCGGGGGACCCAGTACTTC. Translation: CASTMGGARGTQYF.

This chain joins TRBV19 and TRBJ2-5, with D unresolved. Trimming left V 5 bases short and J 0 bases short, with 16 bases between. The CDR3 consists of 16 residues. Germline V gene lookup returns CDR1 LNHDA and CDR2 SQIVND (reference sequence). The CDR3 is CASSVKKSRYQETQYF. DNA of the CDR3: TGTGCCAGTAGTGTTAAGAAGAGCCGGTACCAAGAGACCCAGTACTTC.

The chain is built from TRBV15 and TRBJ2-1; unclear D gene. Germline V lookup: CDR1 LNHNV, CDR2 YYDKDF (reference sequence). V lost 0 bases and J 9 bases, leaving 9 bases between the germline ends. CDR3 length: 13 residues. CDR3 sequence: CATSRDFSTEQFF. CDR3 nucleotides: TGTGCCACCAGCAGAGATTTTAGTACTGAGCAGTTCTTC.

This clonotype was seen only a few times. The DNA of the CDR3 is TGTGCCAGCAGCCCCCGGGGGCATGCGGGTGAGCAGTTCTTC. It translates to CASSPRGHAGEQFF. The chain combines TRBV11-3 with TRBJ2-1; D is perhaps TRBD1 or TRBD2 (6 bases each). There are 14 residues in the CDR3. Trimming shortened V by 5 bases and J by 9 bases, and 17 bases separated the two germline ends. CDR1 and CDR2 from the germline V gene are SGHNT and YENEEA.